Sequencing of this TCR beta chain was carried out in a study of OX40 agonist ivuxolimab in advanced cancers. At the level of the study: The eligibility criteria allowed prior anti-PD-1, anti-PD-L1 or anti-CTLA-4 therapy, and 30% to 40% had some. Study-wide results and caveats: Partial responders treated at 0.1-3.0 mg/kg exhibited clonal expansion among the lowest measured. Within 6 weeks, CD4+ and CD8+ blood T cells expanded clonally at 0.1 to 3.0 mg/kg.

Sequenced by immunoSEQ multiplex PCR; TCRdb stores in-frame clones only, minus some. Of some 46,000 clones detected, 89% appear once; the ten largest clones hold around 11%. Prior autoimmune disease or systemic immunosuppression barred patients. There are many counts of this clone. Its antigen is undetermined. Looked up from germline, CDR1 is LGHNA and CDR2 is YSLEER. The J segment lost 8 bases and the V segment lost 3 bases, leaving 4 bases of the junction unmatched. CDR3 size: 15 residues. The receptor's source is an adult with an advanced solid tumor such as melanoma, head and neck, liver or kidney cancer. The rearrangement joins TRBV4-3 to TRBJ2-1; 13 nucleotides line up with TRBD2. The sequenced sample was CD4+ or CD8+ T cells sorted from blood, obtained in a trial of the OX40 agonist ivuxolimab. The CDR3 spells CASSQGLAGNDEQFF. As DNA, the CDR3 is TGCGCCAGCAGCCAGGGACTAGCGGGGAATGATGAGCAGTTCTTC.